This passage covers 8 T cell receptor beta chains from one sample sequenced in a study of cytomegalovirus exposure and HLA in healthy donors. Primers included in the PCR were 60 Vbeta and 13 Jbeta primers. TCRdb's copy holds only in-frame clones and misses some; the assay was immunoSEQ multiplex PCR. The sample carries 130,000 to 150,000 clones, around 77% recorded once. The material sequenced was PBMCs. The receptors come from a woman aged 50 to 60 in good health and CMV-seronegative.

The CDR3 sequence is CASSHPGQILYEQYF. For the CDR3, the DNA is TGTGCCAGCAGTCATCCGGGACAGATATTATACGAGCAGTACTTC. This chain joins TRBV6-5 and TRBJ2-7; 7 bases match TRBD1. The germline CDR1 and CDR2 sequences are MNHEY and SVGAGI. The CDR3 runs to 15 residues. J was trimmed by 4 bases and V by 5 bases; bases with no gene match: 11.

This clone was seen only a few times. CDR3 sequence reads: CAISGTDTMNTEAFF. The CDR3 nucleotides are TGTGCCATCAGTGGAACCGACACCATGAACACTGAAGCTTTCTTT. The chain employs TRBV10-3 and TRBJ1-1; D remains ambiguous. Germline CDR1 ENHRY, CDR2 SYGVKD. This CDR3 has 15 amino acids. The V and J ends lost 4 bases and 0 bases respectively, with 12 bases between them.

The V call is TRBV4-2, the J call TRBJ1-5; tentatively, D is TRBD1 (5 bases). The germline V gene has CDR1 LGHNA and CDR2 YNFKEQ. The CDR3 runs to 13 residues. V was trimmed by 0 bases and J by 6 bases, leaving 6 bases between them. CDR3 nucleotides: TGTGCCAGCAGCCAAGATCAGGGTCAGCCCCAGCATTTT. Its protein product is CASSQDQGQPQHF.

The chain uses TRBV30 and TRBJ1-1, with D unresolved. Per the germline V gene, CDR1 is GTSNPN and CDR2 is SVGIG (reference sequence). V lost 4 bases, J lost 3 bases, and 12 bases lay in between. This CDR3 comprises 13 residues. The CDR3 region has the DNA TGTGCCTGGAACGGGTTTAAGTACACTGAAGCTTTCTTT. Translated: CAWNGFKYTEAFF.

The sample holds a few counts of this clone. This sequence joins TRBV6-1 and TRBJ1-2, with D possibly matching TRBD1 (6 bases). Germline values: CDR1 MNHNS, CDR2 SASEGT. With 2 bases removed from V and 3 bases from J, the gap between germline ends came to 16 bases. This CDR3 region has 16 residues. CDR3 sequence: CASSEFHTDRYYGYTF. The CDR3 DNA reads TGTGCCAGCAGTGAATTTCATACGGACAGATACTATGGCTACACCTTC.

This clone has just a few counts. The V gene is TRBV7-8, the J gene TRBJ1-2, with a possible D match to TRBD1 (6 bases). V lost 0 bases and J 5 bases, leaving 19 bases between the germline ends. Germline V gene lookup returns CDR1 SGHVS and CDR2 FQNEAQ. CDR3 length: 17 amino acids. The CDR3 spells CASSLATTGGPKYGYTF. CDR3 in DNA: TGTGCCAGCAGCTTAGCGACGACAGGAGGTCCAAAATATGGCTACACCTTC. The full variable domain, its missing parts supplied by reference TRBV7-8 and TRBJ1-2, is GAGVSQSPRYKVAKRGQDVALRCDPISGHVSLFWYQQALGQGPEFLTYFQNEAQLDKSGLPSDRFFAERPEGSVSTLKIQRTQQEDSAVYLCASSLATTGGPKYGYTFGSGTRLTVV.

The chain uses TRBV29-1 and TRBJ1-4; a possible D gene is TRBD1 (5 bases). V was trimmed by 8 bases and J by 10 bases, leaving 20 bases between them. The CDR3 runs 13 residues. From germline, CDR1 is SQVTM and CDR2 ANQGSEA. The CDR3 DNA sequence: TGCAGCATCACGGACACCGCCCAGGGAAAACTGTTTTTT. Its translation is CSITDTAQGKLFF. The full variable domain, with the rest looked up from reference TRBV29-1 and TRBJ1-4, is SAVISQKPSRDICQRGTSLTIQCQVDSQVTMMFWYRQQPGQSLTLIATANQGSEATYESGFVIDKFPISRPNLTFSTLTVSNMSPEDSSIYLCSITDTAQGKLFFGSGTQLSVL.

The V and J genes are TRBV7-2 and TRBJ1-1; 7 nucleotides agree with TRBD1. The CDR3 runs 14 residues. Germline CDR1 reads SGHTA; CDR2 reads FQGNSA. Trimming took 1 base from V and 7 from J; bases not matched to a gene: 6. This CDR3 reads CASSLDRGFGEAFF. The CDR3 DNA sequence: TGTGCCAGCAGCTTAGACAGGGGATTCGGTGAAGCTTTCTTT.